This T cell receptor (beta chain) derives from a study of blood T cell repertoires in COVID-19. In the original processing: Estimation of nucleated cell counts relied on the amplification of reference gene primers. Using immunoSEQ multiplex PCR, the repertoire was profiled, and TCRdb retains in-frame clones only, with some absent. V and J calls and clone size are as listed in that table; D and trimming were resolved from the DNA. The repertoire holds more than 250,000 clones, approximately 90% seen once, with 6% to 8% in the top ten. Source material: peripheral blood. This receptor was obtained from a woman aged 45-60 years with COVID-19, enrolled during active disease.

The chain's CDR3 is CASSYRGLAAYNEQFF. The CDR3 bases are TGTGCCAGCAGTTACCGGGGACTAGCGGCTTACAATGAGCAGTTCTTC. The J gene is TRBJ2-1, the V gene TRBV6-5; TRBD2 aligns across 11 bases. The germline CDR1 and CDR2 sequences are MNHEY and SVGAGI. The CDR3 length is 16 residues. The junction had 4 bases not matched to a gene; V was cut back by 2 bases and J by 4 bases.